This T cell receptor beta chain was identified in a study of blood T cell repertoires in COVID-19 (dated by TCRdb to 2018 to 2020). Background on the whole study: Samples covering the acute and convalescent phases of COVID-19 were provided by collaborators in the United States, Italy and Spain. The material from the prospective study consisted of cDNA or gDNA derived from T cells, B-cell-depleted T cells, or PBMCs. Subjects who had been exposed to COVID-19, were actively infected with it, or had recovered from it provided the deeply sampled blood TCRbeta repertoires that made up the dataset. The repertoires were released in a freely available public database meant as a resource for research on the immune response to SARS-CoV-2. Samples came from the ongoing ImmuneRACE study (first 160 participants) plus 1,254 subjects from 6 global collaborators. Nearly every sample came with metadata listing a de-identified subject ID, COVID-19 status, age in years and sex. HLA class I and class II types, where available, came from metadata supplied by the sample provider rather than from assay-based typing.

The paper as a whole reports these results and caveats: The amount of clinical and demographic metadata varied by source and participant and was provided uncurated.

To note about this clone: No antigen is known for it. Per-base qualities were not stored, and no clone one base away is much larger.

TCRbeta CDR3 regions were amplified from genomic DNA by means of the immunoSEQ Assay, a bias-controlled multiplex PCR. In the original analysis: Nucleated cell counts per sample were estimated from amplification of reference gene primers within the assay. Sequence reads were collapsed and filtered to measure the absolute abundance of every unique TCRbeta CDR3 rearrangement. For each sample, productive Simpson clonality was calculated as the square root of Simpson's diversity index over productive rearrangements. Not all clones reach the TCRdb copy of this immuneACCESS table, which keeps in-frame sequences only. Checked studies attribute under half of the gap to unresolved V genes and leave the rest unexplained. V and J calls and clone size follow that table, whereas D and trimming were derived from the DNA. This sample holds roughly 300,000 clones; over 75% were observed only once. The ten largest make up roughly 1% of the sample.

Enrolling through a virtual design, the prospective study's participants ranged in age from roughly 18 to 89 years and lived across roughly 23 United States geographic areas. To assign participants to cohorts, the prospective study relied on clinical history that participants themselves reported in a screening survey and a study questionnaire. Recovered participants in ImmuneRACE Cohort 3 were defined by two consecutive negative NP/OP PCR tests, clearance by a healthcare professional, or resolution of symptoms. Each participant in the prospective study had whole blood, serum and a nasopharyngeal or oropharyngeal swab collected by mobile phlebotomists. Additional blood draws and questionnaires over a 2-month period could optionally be provided by prospective study participants. Blood samples from the prospective study were shipped frozen or at room temperature prior to DNA extraction. The CDR3 runs 14 residues from the cysteine to the phenylalanine. The only DNA kept is the CDR3, 42 bases in frame from the first base. The germline V gene provides CDR1 SGHTA and CDR2 FQGNSA. Germline trimming: 5 bases from V, 4 bases from J; junction bases outside gene matches: 5.

The receptor was derived from a woman in her thirties who had recovered from COVID-19. This chain joins TRBV7-2 to TRBJ1-5; the central 7 bases match TRBD1. Material for sequencing was PBMCs or T cells enriched from blood (not recorded which). The CDR3 amino acid sequence is: CASSTGQVNQPQHF. At the DNA level, the sequence is TGTGCCAGCAGCACTGGACAGGTTAATCAGCCCCAGCATTTT.